This TCR beta chain was documented in a study of cytomegalovirus exposure and HLA in healthy donors. Separate from the roughly 670-subject first cohort, the 120-subject validation cohort was the one that the donors belonged to. This CDR3 is built from 15 residues. Germline loops: CDR1 GTSNPN, CDR2 SVGIG (reference sequence). V trimming: 7 bases; J trimming: 7 bases; junction bases outside the gene matches: 10. Sequenced by immunoSEQ multiplex PCR; TCRdb stores in-frame clones only, minus some. The table shows 140,000 or so clones, with approximately 92% occurring only once. Specimen: PBMCs. V gene TRBV30 combines with J gene TRBJ1-6; 10 bases line up with TRBD1. This receptor was identified in a woman aged 18 to 35 in good health and CMV-seropositive. CDR3 protein: CALSGQGVRNSPLHF. The CDR3 region has the DNA TGTGCCTTATCCGGACAGGGGGTTAGGAATTCACCCCTCCACTTT.